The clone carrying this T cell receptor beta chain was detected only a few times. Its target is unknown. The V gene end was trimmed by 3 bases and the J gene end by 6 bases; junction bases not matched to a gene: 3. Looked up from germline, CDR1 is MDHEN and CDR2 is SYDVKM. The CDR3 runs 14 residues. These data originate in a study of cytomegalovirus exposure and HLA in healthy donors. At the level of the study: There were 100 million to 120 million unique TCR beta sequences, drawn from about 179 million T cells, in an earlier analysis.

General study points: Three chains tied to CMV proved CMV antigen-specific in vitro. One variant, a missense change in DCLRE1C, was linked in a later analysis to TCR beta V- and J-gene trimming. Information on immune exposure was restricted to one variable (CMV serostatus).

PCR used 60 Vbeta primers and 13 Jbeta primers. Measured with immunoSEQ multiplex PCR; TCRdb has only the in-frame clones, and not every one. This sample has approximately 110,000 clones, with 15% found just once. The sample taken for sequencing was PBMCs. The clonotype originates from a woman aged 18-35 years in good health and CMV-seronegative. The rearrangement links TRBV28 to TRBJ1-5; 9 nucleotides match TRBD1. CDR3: CASSFTGGGQPQHF. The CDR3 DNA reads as TGTGCCAGCAGTTTCACAGGGGGCGGTCAGCCCCAGCATTTT.